This T cell receptor (beta chain) was sequenced in a study of T cells in Graves' hyperthyroidism and ophthalmopathy. A roughly 10 ml volume of fresh peripheral blood provided the PBMCs. The CDR3 runs 14 residues. Trimming took off 7 bases at V and 0 bases at J, with 10 bases between the two ends. The germline V gene encodes CDR1 DFQATT and CDR2 SNEGSKA (reference sequence). This clonotype was seen only a few times. What was amplified from RNA transcripts were TCR beta CDR3 regions. The HTBI primer set drove a first-round RT-PCR of the TCR CDR3. TCRdb reanalysed the multiplex PCR reads using MiXCR and keeps one entry per CDR3 protein. The repertoire holds some 400,000 distinct CDR3 sequences, with about 13% as singletons.

The receptor's source is a young man with Graves' hyperthyroidism that later progressed to Graves' ophthalmopathy. The material sequenced was blood. The gene calls are TRBV20-1 and TRBJ2-6; D is uncertain. The CDR3 DNA is TGCAGTGGAAAACGGAGCTCTGGGGCCAACGTCCTGACTTTC. This sequence encodes CSGKRSSGANVLTF.